These T cell receptor beta chains were read from a single sample in a study of blood T cell repertoires in COVID-19. Data came from immunoSEQ multiplex PCR; TCRdb stores just in-frame clones and leaves some out. The data show some 150,000 clones, approximately 80% seen once. Sequences were obtained from peripheral blood. These receptors were taken from a human donor with acute or convalescent COVID-19. The donor label of this sample is uncertain. The CDR3 runs from the conserved cysteine through the conserved F or W.

j_gene	v_gene	CDR3aa
TRBJ2-3	TRBV4-2	CASSQDSLRGSGRTDTQYF
TRBJ1-3	TRBV18	CASSQYRAGNTIYF
TRBJ2-7	TRBV14	CASSQGTAYEQYF
TRBJ1-2	TRBV5-4	CASSFTGGAGYTF
TRBJ2-1	TRBV19	CASSMRQGVFNEQFF
TRBJ1-2	TRBV6-5	CASRTTGYLYGYTF
TRBJ1-3	TRBV5-1	CASSQTGGTGNTIYF
TRBJ1-1	TRBV4-1	CASSQVRGDTEAFF
TRBJ1-1	TRBV6-1	CASSPHDRDTEAFF
TRBJ2-7	TRBV5-1	CASRAASSYEQYF
TRBJ1-3	TRBV7-9	CASSRTLQGGNTIYF
TRBJ1-1	TRBV9	CASSVVPGGEAFF
TRBJ2-1	TRBV5-1	CASSLPDNEQFF
TRBJ1-6	TRBV12-3/TRBV12-4	CASSWGGISPLHF
TRBJ1-5	TRBV28	CASSLLSNQPQHF
TRBJ2-6	TRBV19	CASSITGANVLTF
TRBJ1-1	TRBV6-5	CASSYLSGPNTEAFF
TRBJ1-1	TRBV12-3/TRBV12-4	CASSGPSATEAFF
TRBJ2-3	TRBV5-1	CASSLAENTDTQYF
TRBJ1-2	TRBV6-5	CASSYSIGQSGYTF
TRBJ2-5	TRBV5-4	CASSLMGGETQYF
TRBJ1-2	TRBV29-1	CSVATDRYGYTF
TRBJ2-5	TRBV7-8	CASSSGQGGQETQYF
TRBJ1-2	TRBV24-1	CATSDVGENYGYTF
TRBJ1-2	TRBV6-1	CASSEHSKGASGYTF
TRBJ2-4	TRBV4-1	CASSQDLASGGQLAKNIQYF
TRBJ2-5	TRBV5-1	CASSSREYQETQYF
TRBJ2-7	TRBV10-3	CAITRGKDYEQYF
TRBJ1-5	TRBV21-1	CASSKGTGSSNQPQHF
TRBJ1-5	TRBV6-1	CASSDYGGAGQPQHF
TRBJ1-1	TRBV27	CASSFDRAREAFF
TRBJ2-5	TRBV7-7	CASSLFSGSQETQYF
TRBJ2-2	TRBV7-9	CASSLASPGTGELFF
TRBJ2-1	TRBV9	CASSAPSGGAENEQFF
TRBJ1-5	TRBV3-1/TRBV3-2	CASSRDRDQPQHF
TRBJ2-3	TRBV2	CASIPGGAFTDTQYF
TRBJ1-5	TRBV30	CAWSQGGQPQHF
TRBJ2-5	TRBV5-6	CASSNQQGLQETQYF
TRBJ2-1	TRBV30	CARSGGGFYNEQFF
TRBJ1-2	TRBV6-5	CASSYAYGYTF
TRBJ1-6	TRBV5-5	CASSLGAQNSPLHF
TRBJ1-3	TRBV5-6	CASSSLWRAGNTIYF
TRBJ2-1	TRBV10-3	CAISEGDRLSGGEQFF
TRBJ1-4	TRBV6-5	CASRLTGANEKLFF
TRBJ1-5	TRBV5-4	CASSSGWEGPQHF
TRBJ1-2	TRBV5-6	CASSLLTGEALYGYTF
TRBJ2-7	TRBV7-8	CASSLSAGTGGHEQYF
TRBJ2-7	TRBV3-1/TRBV3-2	CASSQVPSAGEQYF
TRBJ1-5	TRBV4-1	CASSPLAGSNSNQPQHF
TRBJ2-3	TRBV11-3	CASSLGRYPDTQYF
TRBJ2-2	TRBV5-4	CASSSSGGRGTGELFF
TRBJ1-1	TRBV24-1	CATSDFPVGTEAFF
TRBJ2-3	TRBV5-1	CASSSPSIGDTQYF